The rows below give T cell receptor beta chains drawn from one sample of a study of response to subunit inactivated influenza vaccine. TCRdb redid the calling of the RT-PCR reads with MiXCR, one entry per CDR3 protein. The data hold more than 450,000 distinct CDR3 sequences, with 10% to 15% observed a single time. Sequencing used PBMCs from blood, obtained on the day of vaccination. The receptors here all came from a man between 50 and 59 years old who received an inactivated influenza vaccine. The CDR3 runs from the conserved cysteine through the conserved F or W.

j_gene,v_gene,CDR3aa
TRBJ2-7,TRBV29-1,CSAASSYEQYF
TRBJ1-6,TRBV3-1,CASSVGNSPLHF
TRBJ2-7,TRBV20-1,CSTIGDSGRMGYEQYF
TRBJ2-1,TRBV20-1,CSASTGGWGEQFF
TRBJ2-7,TRBV12-3/TRBV12-4,CASRTSGSPYEQYF
TRBJ2-1,TRBV7-2,CASSLAGTSEGNEQFF
TRBJ2-1,TRBV19,CASRFGGRGNEQFF
TRBJ1-3,TRBV29-1,CSVARGSGNTIYF
TRBJ2-1,TRBV5-1,CASRPGQGSLNEQSF
TRBJ1-4,TRBV20-1,CSAITRASNEKLFF
TRBJ2-1,TRBV5-1,CASSLEAGGEQFF
TRBJ1-2,TRBV5-1,CASSETGGAGYGYTF
TRBJ2-7,TRBV20-1,CIAADSGTGRVSEQYF
TRBJ2-1,TRBV7-9,CASSLAGSSEQFF
TRBJ2-2,TRBV4-3,CASSHRRERNTGELFF
TRBJ2-1,TRBV5-1,CASSPGQGGDEQFF
TRBJ2-2,TRBV7-8,CASSLRGTGSTFSGELFF
TRBJ2-5,TRBV5-1,CASSLGSGVLETQYF
TRBJ2-1,TRBV20-1,CSASSGTSGINEQFF
TRBJ2-1,TRBV29-1,CSVEDFSSSNEQFF
TRBJ1-1,TRBV20-1,CSANPTTGGLGEAFF
TRBJ1-5,TRBV20-1,CSARVSGRDQPQHF
TRBJ2-7,TRBV11-2,CASRIAGWDEQYF
TRBJ1-2,TRBV4-3,CASSLSGAEGYTF
TRBJ2-7,TRBV20-1,CSAPEGPYEQYF
TRBJ2-3,TRBV10-3,CAISEVGTSPTDTQYF
TRBJ2-1,TRBV11-2,CASTKPGLQYNEQFF
TRBJ2-6,TRBV5-1,CASSLEGGPSGANVLTF
TRBJ2-7,TRBV7-9,CASSLPVSYEQYF
TRBJ2-3,TRBV29-1,CGVARDRVTDTQYF
TRBJ2-5,TRBV12-3/TRBV12-4,CASSFRVGLAGGGETQYF
TRBJ2-3,TRBV24-1,CATQKGPNTDTQYF
TRBJ1-4,TRBV7-9,CASSRYFGQLNEKLFF
TRBJ1-5,TRBV20-1,CSASMTDIGNQPQHF
TRBJ2-1,TRBV12-3/TRBV12-4,CASSLDGGEQFF
TRBJ2-6,TRBV19,CASSRGLDSGANVLTF
TRBJ2-2,TRBV7-8,CARSPTNTGELFF
TRBJ1-2,TRBV20-1,CSASRSDSYGYTF
TRBJ1-2,TRBV11-2,CASSLGTGGFYGYTF
TRBJ2-1,TRBV7-9,CASSSGSFYNEQFF
TRBJ2-4,TRBV12-3/TRBV12-4,CASSLAGLASGRYIQYF
TRBJ1-2,TRBV12-3/TRBV12-4,CASSQTRGQGKGYTF
TRBJ1-2,TRBV19,CASSIGHTNYGYTF
TRBJ2-3,TRBV4-2,CASSQFASAGGTDTQYF
TRBJ1-2,TRBV5-1,CASSLAGRAAYGYTF
TRBJ2-5,TRBV7-2,CASSLVAWTGGRVQETQYF
TRBJ2-2,TRBV10-1,CAKRSGGAWNTGELFF
TRBJ2-3,TRBV28,CASSPQGSTDTQYF